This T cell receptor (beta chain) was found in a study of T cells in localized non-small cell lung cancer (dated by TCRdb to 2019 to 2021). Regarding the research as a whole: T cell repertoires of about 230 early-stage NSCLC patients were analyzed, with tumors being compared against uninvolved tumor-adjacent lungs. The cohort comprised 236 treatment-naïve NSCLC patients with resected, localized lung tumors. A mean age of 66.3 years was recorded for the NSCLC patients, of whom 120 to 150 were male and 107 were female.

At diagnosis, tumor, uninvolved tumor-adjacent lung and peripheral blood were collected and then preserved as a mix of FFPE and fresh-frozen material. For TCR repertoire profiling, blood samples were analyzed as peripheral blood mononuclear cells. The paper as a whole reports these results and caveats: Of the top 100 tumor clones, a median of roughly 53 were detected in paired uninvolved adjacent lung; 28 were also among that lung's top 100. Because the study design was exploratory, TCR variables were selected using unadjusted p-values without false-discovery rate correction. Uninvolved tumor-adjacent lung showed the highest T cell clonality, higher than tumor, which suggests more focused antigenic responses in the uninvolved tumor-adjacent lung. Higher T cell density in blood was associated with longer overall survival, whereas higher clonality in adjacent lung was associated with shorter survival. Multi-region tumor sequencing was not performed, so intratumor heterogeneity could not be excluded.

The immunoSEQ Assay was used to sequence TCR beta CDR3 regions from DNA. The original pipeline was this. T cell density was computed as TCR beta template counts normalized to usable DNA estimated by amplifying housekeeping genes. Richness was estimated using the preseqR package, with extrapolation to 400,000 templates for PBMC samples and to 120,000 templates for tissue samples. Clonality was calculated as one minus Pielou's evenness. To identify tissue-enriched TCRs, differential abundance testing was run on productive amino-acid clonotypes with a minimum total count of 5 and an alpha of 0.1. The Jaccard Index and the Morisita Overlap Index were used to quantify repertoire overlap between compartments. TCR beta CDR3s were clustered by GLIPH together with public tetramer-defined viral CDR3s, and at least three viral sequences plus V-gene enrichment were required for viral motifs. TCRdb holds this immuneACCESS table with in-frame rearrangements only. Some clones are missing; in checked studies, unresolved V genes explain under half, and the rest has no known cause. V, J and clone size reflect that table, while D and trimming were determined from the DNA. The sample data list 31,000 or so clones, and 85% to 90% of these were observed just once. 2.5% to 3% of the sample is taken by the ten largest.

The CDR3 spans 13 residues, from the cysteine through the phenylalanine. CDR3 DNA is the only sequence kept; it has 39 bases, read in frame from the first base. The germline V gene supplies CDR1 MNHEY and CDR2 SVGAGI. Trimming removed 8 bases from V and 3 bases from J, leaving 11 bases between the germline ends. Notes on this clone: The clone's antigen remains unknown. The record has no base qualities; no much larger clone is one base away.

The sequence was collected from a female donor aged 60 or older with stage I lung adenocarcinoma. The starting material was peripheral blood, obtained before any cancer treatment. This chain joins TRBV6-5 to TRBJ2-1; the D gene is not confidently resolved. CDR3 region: CASRLTSYNEQFF. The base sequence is TGTGCCAGCCGGCTTACGAGCTACAATGAGCAGTTCTTC.